A single sample is the source of the 28 T cell receptor beta chains below, sequenced in a study of control samples from healthy donors and cancer patients. Assay used: immunoSEQ multiplex PCR; TCRdb lists only in-frame clones, some missing. The top ten hold around 14% of the sample, which has approximately 97,000 clones, 70% to 90% seen once. The sequenced material came from blood. These receptors originate from a young man in good health.

This chain links TRBV18 with TRBJ2-2; D gene uncertain. CDR3 length equals 12 residues. The germline CDR1 and CDR2 sequences are KGHSH and LQKENI. V dropped 2 bases and J dropped 4 bases, with 2 bases sitting between them. CDR3 region: CASSPITGELFF. The CDR3 DNA sequence: TGTGCCAGCTCACCAATCACCGGGGAGCTGTTTTTT.

The V call is TRBV7-9, the J call TRBJ2-7; the match to TRBD1 covers 8 bases. Losses at the gene ends were 4 bases for V and 3 bases for J; bases not matched to a gene: 5. Germline lookup yields CDR1 SEHNR and CDR2 FQNEAQ (reference sequence). This CDR3 comprises 14 residues. The CDR3 here is CASSSGQVNYEQYF. The CDR3 DNA follows: TGTGCCAGCAGCTCGGGACAGGTAAACTACGAGCAGTACTTC. The variable domain in full, with the rest retrieved from reference TRBV7-9 and TRBJ2-7, is DTGVSQNPRHKITKRGQNVTFRCDPISEHNRLYWYRQTLGQGPEFLTYFQNEAQLEKSRLLSDRFSAERPKGSFSTLEIQRTEQGDSAMYLCASSSGQVNYEQYFGPGTRLTVT.

This chain connects TRBV5-6 to TRBJ1-2; perhaps TRBD1 as D (6 bases). The CDR3 covers 14 residues. V was shortened by 5 bases and J by 4 bases, with 15 bases between the two germline ends. Germline V gives CDR1 SGHDT, CDR2 YYEEEE. The CDR3 loop reads CASRSEGGSYGYTF. The CDR3 DNA is TGTGCCAGCAGATCAGAGGGGGGGAGCTATGGCTACACCTTC.

V gene TRBV29-1 combines with J gene TRBJ1-4; D is possibly TRBD1 (5 bases). The germline V gene has CDR1 SQVTM and CDR2 ANQGSEA. CDR3 length: 12 residues. V lost 5 bases, J lost 12 bases, and 16 bases lay in between. The CDR3 region is CSVSGTGGELFF. The CDR3, as DNA: TGCAGCGTTAGTGGGACCGGTGGGGAACTGTTTTTT.

The rearrangement links TRBV5-4 to TRBJ2-5; 8 nucleotides align to TRBD1. Trimming took 4 bases from V and 4 from J; bases not matched to a gene: 12. This CDR3 contains 16 residues. Germline assignment: CDR1 SGHNT and CDR2 YYREEE (reference sequence). CDR3 DNA sequence: TGTGCCAGCAGCCCCGACACAGGACAGGGAGGAGAGACCCAGTACTTC. Its translation: CASSPDTGQGGETQYF.

The chain is built from TRBV11-2 and TRBJ1-4; the D gene is possibly TRBD1 (6 bases). This CDR3 comprises 15 residues. Looked up from germline, CDR1 is SGHAT and CDR2 is FQNNGV. V lost 2 bases and J 8 bases, leaving 15 bases between the germline ends. CDR3 DNA: TGTGCCAGCAGCTTAAAGGGGGTGGTTGTCGAAAAACTGTTTTTT. Residues: CASSLKGVVVEKLFF.

The rearrangement joins TRBV28 to TRBJ1-1; TRBD1 agrees at 9 bases. Germline loops: CDR1 MDHEN, CDR2 SYDVKM. V shed 4 bases, J shed 5 bases, and the junction held 17 bases outside the gene matches. CDR3 length: 18 residues. CDR3 sequence (DNA): TGTGCCAGCAGTTCGGCTGGTTATGGGACAGGGAGATTTACTGAAGCTTTCTTT. Its translation: CASSSAGYGTGRFTEAFF.

This clone appeared a single time. The chain joins TRBV9 to TRBJ2-3; 12 bases match TRBD1. Germline trimming cut 3 bases from V and 4 bases from J; bases unmatched to any gene: 0. Germline V lookup: CDR1 SGDLS, CDR2 YYNGEE. This CDR3 has 14 amino acids. DNA of the CDR3: TGTGCCAGCAGCGGGGACAGGGGGCCAGATACGCAGTATTTT. Translating gives CASSGDRGPDTQYF.

The rearrangement links TRBV12-5 to TRBJ1-1; D gene unclear. The CDR3 loop spans 13 amino acids. The germline gives CDR1 LGHNT, CDR2 FRNRAP. The ends were cut back, 1 base at V and 1 base at J, with 4 bases in the middle. The CDR3 DNA reads TGTGCTAGTGGTTTGGAAGGGAACACTGAAGCTTTCTTT. Protein: CASGLEGNTEAFF.

A few counts support this clone. This chain connects TRBV5-1 to TRBJ2-3; D call uncertain. In germline, CDR1 is SGHRS, CDR2 YFSETQ. This CDR3 contains 14 residues. Between the trimmed V and J ends, which lost 0 bases and 6 bases, there was a span of 11 bases. CDR3 in DNA: TGCGCCAGCAGCTTGGGGGGAACCGGGGATACGCAGTATTTT. This codes for CASSLGGTGDTQYF.

This clone was detected once. This sequence joins TRBV6-2 or TRBV6-3 and TRBJ2-6; 10 bases match TRBD2. The CDR3 consists of 19 residues. CDR1 is MNHEY and CDR2 is SVGEGT in the germline V gene. V gave up 2 bases and J gave up 0 bases; unmatched junction bases: 7. The CDR3, as DNA: TGTGCCAGCAGTTACCCACTAGCGGGATACCACTCTGGGGCCAACGTCCTGACTTTC. Residues: CASSYPLAGYHSGANVLTF.

The gene calls are TRBV7-9 and TRBJ1-5, with TRBD1 matching over 8 bases. This CDR3 comprises 15 residues. Germline CDR1 and CDR2: SEHNR and FQNEAQ (reference sequence). V shed 4 bases, J shed 5 bases, and the junction held 7 bases outside the gene matches. Here the CDR3 reads CASSSAGTGYQPQHF. DNA of the CDR3: TGTGCCAGCAGCTCCGCCGGGACAGGATATCAGCCCCAGCATTTT. The full variable domain, its missing parts supplied by reference TRBV7-9 and TRBJ1-5, is DTGVSQNPRHKITKRGQNVTFRCDPISEHNRLYWYRQTLGQGPEFLTYFQNEAQLEKSRLLSDRFSAERPKGSFSTLEIQRTEQGDSAMYLCASSSAGTGYQPQHFGDGTRLSIL.

The gene calls are TRBV7-3 and TRBJ1-1, with D unclear. This CDR3 has 16 amino acids. The ends were cut back, 1 base at V and 7 bases at J, with 19 bases in the middle. Germline lookup yields CDR1 SGHTA and CDR2 FQGTGA. CDR3 nucleotide sequence: TGTGCCAGCAGCTTAAACCCCCGGACCGCGAGAGGTGAAGCTTTCTTT. It yields the protein CASSLNPRTARGEAFF. The full variable domain, its missing parts supplied by reference TRBV7-3 and TRBJ1-1, is GAGVSQTPSNKVTEKGKYVELRCDPISGHTALYWYRQSLGQGPEFLIYFQGTGAADDSGLPNDRFFAVRPEGSVSTLKIQRTERGDSAVYLCASSLNPRTARGEAFFGQGTRLTVV.

The gene calls are TRBV11-2 and TRBJ2-7; D is unresolved. V shed 5 bases and J shed 2 bases, with 10 bases lying between them. The CDR3 contains 13 residues. Germline values: CDR1 SGHAT, CDR2 FQNNGV. This CDR3 reads CASSRGRPYEQYF. The CDR3 DNA reads TGTGCCAGCAGCCGCGGAAGGCCCTACGAGCAGTACTTC.

This clone was seen more than once but under ten times. The chain employs TRBV2 and TRBJ1-4; a possible D gene is TRBD1 (5 bases). Germline V gives CDR1 SNHLY, CDR2 FYNNEI. The CDR3 length is 13 residues. V lost 3 bases and J lost 5, with 7 bases in between. The CDR3 DNA is TGTGCCAGCAGTGATAGGGACAATGAAAAACTGTTTTTT. It translates to CASSDRDNEKLFF. The variable domain in full, completed from reference TRBV2 and TRBJ1-4, reads EPEVTQTPSHQVTQMGQEVILRCVPISNHLYFYWYRQILGQKVEFLVSFYNNEISEKSEIFDDQFSVERPDGSNFTLKIRSTKLEDSAMYFCASSDRDNEKLFFGSGTQLSVL.

This rearrangement joins TRBV12-5 to TRBJ2-1; 7 bases map to TRBD2. CDR1 and CDR2 from the germline V gene are LGHNT and FRNRAP. CDR3 length: 16 amino acids. The V gene end was trimmed by 5 bases and the J gene end by 3 bases; junction bases not matched to a gene: 10. CDR3 residues: CASGGKQGGVYNEQFF. The CDR3 nucleotides are TGTGCTAGTGGTGGGAAGCAGGGAGGGGTCTACAATGAGCAGTTCTTC.

The chain has TRBV5-8 and TRBJ2-2; D remains ambiguous. V lost 2 bases, J lost 0 bases, and 5 bases lay in between. Germline CDR1 SGHTS, CDR2 YDEGEE. The CDR3 sequence is 14 residues long. Here the CDR3 reads CASSFRPNTGELFF. The CDR3 DNA reads TGTGCCAGCAGCTTCCGTCCGAACACCGGGGAGCTGTTTTTT.

This clone was detected only once. The rearrangement joins TRBV6-5 to TRBJ1-1; 7 bases align to TRBD1. This CDR3 comprises 14 residues. Trimming at V came to 5 bases and at J to 6 bases, leaving 9 bases not matched to a gene. Germline V gene data show CDR1 as MNHEY and CDR2 as SVGAGI. The CDR3 bases are TGTGCCAGCAGTCCACACAACAGGGGTTCTGAAGCTTTCTTT. It specifies CASSPHNRGSEAFF.

V gene TRBV30 combines with J gene TRBJ2-7, with D maybe TRBD2 (5 bases). This CDR3 is built from 14 residues. V lost 0 bases and J lost 5, with 14 bases in between. Looked up from germline, CDR1 is GTSNPN and CDR2 is SVGIG (reference sequence). In DNA, the CDR3 is TGTGCCTGGAGTGTGTATGGGAGTGGAAACGAGCAGTACTTC. This gives the protein CAWSVYGSGNEQYF.

The table lists this clone with a count of one. The rearrangement joins TRBV24-1 to TRBJ2-2; TRBD1 is a possible D gene (5 bases). The CDR3 runs to 14 residues. CDR1 is KGHDR, CDR2 SFDVKD, per germline. V dropped 5 bases and J dropped 5 bases, with 11 bases sitting between them. CDR3 bases: TGTGCCACCAGTGGGCAGGGTAGGACCGGGGAGCTGTTTTTT. Its protein product is CATSGQGRTGELFF.

This chain links TRBV15 with TRBJ2-1; D is perhaps TRBD1 (6 bases). The V gene's germline CDR1 is LNHNV and CDR2 YYDKDF (reference sequence). With 5 bases removed from V and 9 bases from J, the gap between germline ends came to 20 bases. This CDR3 is 15 amino acids long. The CDR3: CATSGGDLSSSEQFF. The CDR3 nucleotides read TGTGCCACCAGCGGGGGCGATCTTAGTAGTAGTGAGCAGTTCTTC. The entire variable domain, with the rest obtained from reference TRBV15 and TRBJ2-1, is as follows: DAMVIQNPRYQVTQFGKPVTLSCSQTLNHNVMYWYQQKSSQAPKLLFHYYDKDFNNEADTPDNFQSRRPNTSFCFLDIRSPGLGDTAMYLCATSGGDLSSSEQFFGPGTRLTVL.

The V gene is TRBV6-5, the J gene TRBJ2-1; no clear D gene. This CDR3 comprises 11 residues. Germline V gives CDR1 MNHEY, CDR2 SVGAGI. Trimming removed 7 bases from V and 8 bases from J, with 9 bases in between. CDR3 loop: CASTEFYEQFF. The CDR3 region has the DNA TGTGCCAGCACGGAGTTCTATGAGCAGTTCTTC.

In its sample, this clone was seen once. This chain links TRBV10-3 with TRBJ2-1; 7 bases line up with TRBD2. CDR3 size: 13 residues. Germline-derived CDR1 and CDR2 are ENHRY and SYGVKD. Trimming cost V 8 bases and J 8 bases; bases outside gene matches: 9. DNA for the CDR3: TGTGCCATCTCTCCGGCGGGAGAAGATGAGCAGTTCTTC. The encoded protein is CAISPAGEDEQFF.

V usage is TRBV6-5 and J usage is TRBJ1-5; the match to TRBD1 covers 12 bases. The V gene end was trimmed by 7 bases and the J gene end by 7 bases; junction bases not matched to a gene: 2. Looked up from germline, CDR1 is MNHEY and CDR2 is SVGAGI. The CDR3 is 13 amino acids. The CDR3 DNA reads TGTGCCAGCACCGGGACAGGGGGCCAGCCCCAGCATTTT. Encoded protein: CASTGTGGQPQHF.

The chain has TRBV6-2 or TRBV6-3 and TRBJ1-1; no definite D call. This CDR3 has 14 amino acids. The V and J ends lost 4 bases and 0 bases respectively, with 9 bases between them. Germline-derived CDR1 and CDR2 are MNHEY and SVGEGT. The CDR3 loop reads CASSSRVMNTEAFF. The CDR3 DNA reads as TGTGCCAGCAGTTCACGGGTCATGAACACTGAAGCTTTCTTT.

V and J are TRBV30 and TRBJ2-2, with D maybe TRBD2 (6 bases). Germline lookup yields CDR1 GTSNPN and CDR2 SVGIG (reference sequence). The CDR3 runs to 14 residues. With 2 bases removed from V and 5 bases from J, the gap between germline ends came to 12 bases. The CDR3 spells CAWSPGLETGELFF. In DNA, the CDR3 is TGTGCCTGGAGTCCGGGACTGGAAACCGGGGAGCTGTTTTTT.

V gene TRBV5-1 combines with J gene TRBJ2-7; TRBD1 aligns across 9 bases. The V gene end was trimmed by 3 bases and the J gene end by 3 bases; junction bases not matched to a gene: 4. Germline CDR1 SGHRS, CDR2 YFSETQ. This CDR3 contains 14 residues. The chain's CDR3 is CASSSTGGNYEQYF. The CDR3 nucleotides read TGCGCCAGCAGCTCGACAGGGGGGAACTACGAGCAGTACTTC.

This clone was detected only once. The chain uses TRBV19 and TRBJ2-7, with D unclear. There are 13 residues in the CDR3. V dropped 3 bases and J dropped 2 bases, with 8 bases sitting between them. The germline CDR1 and CDR2 sequences are LNHDA and SQIVND (reference sequence). In nucleotides, the CDR3 is TGTGCCAGTAGTATGTCAGAGACCTACGAGCAGTACTTC. This encodes CASSMSETYEQYF.